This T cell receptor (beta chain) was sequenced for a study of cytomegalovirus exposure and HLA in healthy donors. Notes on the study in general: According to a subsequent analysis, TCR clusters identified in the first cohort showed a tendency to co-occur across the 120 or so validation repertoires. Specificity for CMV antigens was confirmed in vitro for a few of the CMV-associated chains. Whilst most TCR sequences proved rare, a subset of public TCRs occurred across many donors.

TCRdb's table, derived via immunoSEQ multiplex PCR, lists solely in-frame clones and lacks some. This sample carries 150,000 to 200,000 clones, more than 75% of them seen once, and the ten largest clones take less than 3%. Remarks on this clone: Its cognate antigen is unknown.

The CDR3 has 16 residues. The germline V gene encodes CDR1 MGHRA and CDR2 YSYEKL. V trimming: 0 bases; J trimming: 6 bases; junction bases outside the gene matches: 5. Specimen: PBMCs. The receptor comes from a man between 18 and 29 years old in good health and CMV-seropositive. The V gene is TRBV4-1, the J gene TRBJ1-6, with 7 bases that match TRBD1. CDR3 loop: CASSQDHRGGNSPLHF. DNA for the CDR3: TGCGCCAGCAGCCAAGATCACAGGGGAGGTAATTCACCCCTCCACTTT.